One sample yielded the 3 T cell receptor beta chains listed below, sequenced in a study of regulatory T cells in long-lasting Graves disease. Arm-PCR with iRepertoire HTBI primers amplified the CDR3 regions for these TCR beta libraries. TCRdb reprocessed the multiplex PCR reads via MiXCR and lists one record per CDR3 protein. The table includes some 330,000 distinct CDR3 sequences, 20% to 25% detected once. Time point of the sample: persistent/refractory GD, antithyroid drugs over 5 years with positive TRAb. RNA isolated from PBMCs was used to make the TCR library. Source: peripheral blood mononuclear cells (PBMCs), taken when the disease was refractory, from a patient treated with antithyroid drugs. The receptor set was obtained from a woman aged 40 to 55 with Graves disease.

This rearrangement joins TRBV7-9 to TRBJ2-5, with 9 bases aligning to TRBD1. V shed 4 bases and J 2 bases; nucleotides not matched to a gene: 5. Germline lookup yields CDR1 SEHNR and CDR2 FQNEAQ (reference sequence). The CDR3 loop spans 15 amino acids. CDR3 sequence reads: CASSSNRGLQETQYF. The CDR3 bases are TGTGCCAGCAGCTCCAACAGGGGGCTACAAGAGACCCAGTACTTC.

There are a few counts of this clonotype. A single base separates this from a much larger clone, so it may be a read error. This chain uses TRBV28 with TRBJ1-1; D call uncertain. The V end was cut by 7 bases, the J end by 2 bases, with 20 bases between. CDR1 MDHEN and CDR2 SYDVKM come from the germline V gene. The CDR3 extends over 16 amino acids. CDR3 sequence (DNA): TGTGCCAGCAAACCAATTTTGGACGAATTTAACACTGAAGCTTTCTTT. Its translation: CASKPILDEFNTEAFF. Using reference TRBV28 and TRBJ1-1 for the parts outside the CDR3, the full variable domain is DVKVTQSSRYLVKRTGEKVFLECVQDMDHENMFWYRQDPGLGLRLIYFSYDVKMKEKGDIPEGYSVSREKKERFSLILESASTNQTSMYLCASKPILDEFNTEAFFGQGTRLTVV.

This chain joins TRBV7-8 and TRBJ2-3; 8 bases are shared with TRBD2. The V gene's germline CDR1 is SGHVS and CDR2 FQNEAQ. V was pared by 5 bases and J by 0 bases, with 7 bases of the junction left unmatched. The length of the CDR3 is 16 residues. The CDR3 bases are TGTGCCAGCAGCAAAAAACCGGGGGGGAGCACAGATACGCAGTATTTT. Protein sequence: CASSKKPGGSTDTQYF. Together with reference TRBV7-8 and TRBJ2-3, the CDR3 gives the full variable domain: GAGVSQSPRYKVAKRGQDVALRCDPISGHVSLFWYQQALGQGPEFLTYFQNEAQLDKSGLPSDRFFAERPEGSVSTLKIQRTQQEDSAVYLCASSKKPGGSTDTQYFGPGTRLTVL.